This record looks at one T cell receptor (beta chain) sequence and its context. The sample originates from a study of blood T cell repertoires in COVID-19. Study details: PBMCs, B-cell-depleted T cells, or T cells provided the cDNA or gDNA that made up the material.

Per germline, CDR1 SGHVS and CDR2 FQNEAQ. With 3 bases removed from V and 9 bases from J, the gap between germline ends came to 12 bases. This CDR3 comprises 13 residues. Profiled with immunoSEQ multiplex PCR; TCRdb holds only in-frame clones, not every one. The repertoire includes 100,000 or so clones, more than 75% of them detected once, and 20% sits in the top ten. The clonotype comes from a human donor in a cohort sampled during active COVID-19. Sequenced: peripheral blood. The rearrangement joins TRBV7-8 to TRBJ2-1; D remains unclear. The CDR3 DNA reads TGTGCCAGCAGCTTCTCTGATTTGCGTGAGCAGTTCTTC. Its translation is CASSFSDLREQFF.